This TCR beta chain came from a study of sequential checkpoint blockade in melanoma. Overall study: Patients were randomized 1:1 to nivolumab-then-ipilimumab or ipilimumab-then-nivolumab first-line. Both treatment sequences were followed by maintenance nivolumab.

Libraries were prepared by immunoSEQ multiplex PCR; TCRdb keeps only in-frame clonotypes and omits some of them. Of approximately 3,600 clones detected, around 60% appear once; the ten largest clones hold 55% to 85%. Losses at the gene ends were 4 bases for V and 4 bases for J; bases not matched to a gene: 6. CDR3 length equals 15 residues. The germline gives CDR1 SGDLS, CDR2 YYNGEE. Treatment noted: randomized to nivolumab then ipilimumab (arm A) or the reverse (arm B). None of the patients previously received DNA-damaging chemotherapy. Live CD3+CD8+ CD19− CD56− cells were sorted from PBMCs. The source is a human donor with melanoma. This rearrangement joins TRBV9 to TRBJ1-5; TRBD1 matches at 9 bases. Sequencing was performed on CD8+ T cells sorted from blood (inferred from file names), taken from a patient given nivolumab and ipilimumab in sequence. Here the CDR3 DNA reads TGTGCCAGCAGCACGACAGGGGGACCTAATCAGCCCCAGCATTTT. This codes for CASSTTGGPNQPQHF.